These 14 T cell receptor beta chains were sequenced from one sample in a study of T cells in Graves' hyperthyroidism and ophthalmopathy. Template material for amplifying TCR beta CDR3 regions consisted of RNA transcripts. First-round RT-PCR targeting the TCR CDR3 was performed with the HTBI primer set. MiXCR, applied by TCRdb to the multiplex PCR reads, yields one record per CDR3 protein. The table shows hundreds of thousands of distinct CDR3 sequences, with about 15% occurring only once. The sequenced material came from blood. These receptors were taken from a woman aged 18-35 years with Graves' hyperthyroidism.

With respect to this clonotype: One end of the junction is discordant with germline, which a read error may explain. The V gene is TRBV7-7, the J gene TRBJ2-1; 8 bases agree with TRBD1. The CDR3 totals 14 residues. Looked up from germline, CDR1 is SSHAT and CDR2 is FNYEAQ (reference sequence). The CDR3 region is CASSSGGAGNEQFF. DNA for the CDR3: TGTGCTAGCAGCTCAGGGGGCGCGGGGAATGAGCAGTTCTTC.

The chain links TRBV11-1 to TRBJ2-3; a weak D match, TRBD1 (5 bases). The CDR3 totals 15 residues. Germline V gene lookup returns CDR1 SGHAT and CDR2 FQDESV (reference sequence). V gave up 4 bases and J gave up 2 bases, with 13 bases separating them. This CDR3 is CASSSLGAPTDTQYF. The CDR3, as DNA: TGTGCCAGCAGCTCGTTAGGGGCCCCCACAGATACGCAGTATTTT.

This clonotype was detected only a few times. The genes are TRBV18 and TRBJ2-7; TRBD2 agrees at 7 bases. Trimming at V came to 6 bases and at J to 0 bases, leaving 11 bases not matched to a gene. The CDR3 contains 16 residues. Germline CDR1 KGHSH, CDR2 LQKENI. This chain's CDR3 is CASSDAGDLSSYEQYF. CDR3 coding DNA: TGTGCCAGCTCGGACGCGGGAGACCTCAGCTCCTACGAGCAGTACTTC. Full variable domain (missing parts from reference TRBV18 and TRBJ2-7): NAGVMQNPRHLVRRRGQEARLRCSPMKGHSHVYWYRQLPEEGLKFMVYLQKENIIDESGMPKERFSAEFPKEGPSILRIQQVVRGDSAAYFCASSDAGDLSSYEQYFGPGTRLTVT.

For this clonotype: This may be a read error, as it is one base from a much larger clone. This chain joins TRBV2 and TRBJ2-1; 11 nucleotides match TRBD2. The J call may not be correct, given that the DNA end is closer to TRBJ2-7. The CDR3 runs to 15 residues. CDR1 and CDR2 from the germline V gene are SNHLY and FYNNEI. Here the CDR3 reads CASSEALAGDNEQYF. The CDR3 nucleotides are TGTGCCAGCAGTGAAGCACTAGCGGGAGACAATGAGCAGTACTTC.

The sample holds many counts of this clonotype. This chain connects TRBV11-2 to TRBJ2-3, with 7 bases lining up with TRBD2. The trim removed 2 bases at V and 0 bases at J, leaving 14 bases unmatched. CDR3 length: 19 amino acids. Germline loops: CDR1 SGHAT, CDR2 FQNNGV. The CDR3 loop reads CASSLRREHPPLSTDTQYF. Written as DNA, the CDR3 is TGTGCCAGCAGCTTACGGCGGGAGCACCCCCCGCTGAGCACAGATACGCAGTATTTT.

The chain links TRBV19 to TRBJ2-3, with 8 bases aligning to TRBD2. With 6 bases clipped from V and 5 bases from J, the junction kept 19 bases outside the gene matches. This CDR3 spans 18 amino acids. Germline V gene data show CDR1 as LNHDA and CDR2 as SQIVND (reference sequence). CDR3 DNA: TGTGCCAGTAGCTCTCCCGGAGGCGGGAGGCCCCGCGGAGATACGCAGTATTTT. Protein sequence: CASSSPGGGRPRGDTQYF.

This clonotype was seen ten or more times. This chain links TRBV7-2 with TRBJ2-3; TRBD1 matches 8 bases. Germline V gene sequence: CDR1 SGHTA, CDR2 FQGNSA. The V and J ends lost 0 bases and 2 bases, in that order; junction bases with no gene match: 7. The CDR3 contains 17 residues. In DNA, the CDR3 is TGTGCCAGCAGCTTAGCGGGGGGACAGGCACTCACAGATACGCAGTATTTT. Translated: CASSLAGGQALTDTQYF.

V usage is TRBV7-9 and J usage is TRBJ1-2; D perhaps matches TRBD1 (6 bases). Germline CDR1 and CDR2: SEHNR and FQNEAQ (reference sequence). This CDR3 is built from 16 residues. Trimming took off 8 bases at V and 0 bases at J, with 19 bases between the two ends. CDR3 DNA sequence: TGTGCCAGCTTGCCAGGGGCCGGACGTGCTAACTATGGCTACACCTTC. It yields the protein CASLPGAGRANYGYTF.

Many counts were recorded for this clonotype. This chain connects TRBV20-1 to TRBJ2-1, with 10 bases matching TRBD2. J was trimmed by 5 bases and V by 6 bases; bases with no gene match: 22. The CDR3 is 19 amino acids. From germline, CDR1 is DFQATT and CDR2 SNEGSKA (reference sequence). The CDR3 here is CSATRPPPPIAGGDNEQFF. CDR3 DNA: TGCAGTGCGACAAGACCCCCCCCCCCCATAGCGGGAGGAGACAATGAGCAGTTCTTC.

This clonotype was observed many times. The chain links TRBV20-1 to TRBJ2-7, with a possible D match to TRBD2 (5 bases). Germline V CDR1 and CDR2: DFQATT, SNEGSKA (reference sequence). The CDR3 is 14 residues long. Trimming took 4 bases from V and 2 from J, leaving 15 bases between them. CDR3 nucleotide sequence: TGCAGTGCTAACACGGACTTGGAGACCTACGAGCAGTACTTC. It yields the protein CSANTDLETYEQYF.

This clonotype was seen more than once but under ten times. V and J are TRBV28 and TRBJ2-1, with 10 bases identical to TRBD2. V was clipped by 3 bases and J by 6 bases; unmatched bases: 5. The CDR3 covers 15 residues. Germline CDR1 and CDR2: MDHEN and SYDVKM. CDR3 nucleotide sequence: TGTGCCAGCAGTTTTGGAGCGGGAGGGCTCAATGAGCAGTTCTTC. Translation gives CASSFGAGGLNEQFF.

This clonotype was picked up a small number of times. The V call is TRBV12-3 or TRBV12-4, the J call TRBJ2-3, with no clear D. The CDR3 spans 14 residues. V was shortened by 2 bases and J by 0 bases, with 6 bases between the two germline ends. The CDR3: CASSLNPSTDTQYF. In DNA, the CDR3 is TGTGCCAGCAGTTTAAATCCTAGCACAGATACGCAGTATTTT.

A remark on this clonotype: A much larger clone is a single base away; this may be a read error. The conserved final phenylalanine or tryptophan is absent from the CDR3, which likely points to a read error. The chain couples TRBV4-1 to TRBJ1-1; D may be TRBD1 (6 bases). Germline-derived CDR1 and CDR2 are MGHRA and YSYEKL. V was shortened by 5 bases and J by 6 bases, with 13 bases between the two germline ends. This CDR3 spans 13 amino acids. Here the CDR3 DNA reads TGCGCCAGCAGCGCTCAGGGGATTCCTGAAGCTTTCCTT. It codes for CASSAQGIPEAFL.

The sample holds many counts of this clonotype. The chain employs TRBV18 and TRBJ2-3; unclear D gene. V lost 6 bases, J lost 6 bases, and 10 bases lay in between. The CDR3 runs 12 residues. The germline V gene encodes CDR1 KGHSH and CDR2 LQKENI. As DNA, the CDR3 is TGTGCCAGCTCCCGACTCCTGGATACGCAGTATTTT. Translating gives CASSRLLDTQYF.